This TCR beta chain was recovered during a study of blood T cell repertoires in COVID-19. TCRdb's copy holds only in-frame clones and misses some; the assay was immunoSEQ multiplex PCR. The sample yields roughly 300,000 clones, over 75% seen once. CDR1 is SGHTA and CDR2 is FQGNSA in the germline V gene. The CDR3 is 13 residues long. With 2 bases clipped from V and 8 bases from J, the junction kept 4 bases outside the gene matches. Sequencing was done on a sample of peripheral blood. The V and J genes are TRBV7-2 and TRBJ1-2, with 8 bases matching TRBD1. This receptor was identified in a woman between 45 and 60 years old who had recovered from COVID-19. CDR3 sequence: CASSLRDRRGYTF. The CDR3 DNA is TGTGCCAGCAGCTTAAGGGACAGGAGGGGCTACACCTTC.